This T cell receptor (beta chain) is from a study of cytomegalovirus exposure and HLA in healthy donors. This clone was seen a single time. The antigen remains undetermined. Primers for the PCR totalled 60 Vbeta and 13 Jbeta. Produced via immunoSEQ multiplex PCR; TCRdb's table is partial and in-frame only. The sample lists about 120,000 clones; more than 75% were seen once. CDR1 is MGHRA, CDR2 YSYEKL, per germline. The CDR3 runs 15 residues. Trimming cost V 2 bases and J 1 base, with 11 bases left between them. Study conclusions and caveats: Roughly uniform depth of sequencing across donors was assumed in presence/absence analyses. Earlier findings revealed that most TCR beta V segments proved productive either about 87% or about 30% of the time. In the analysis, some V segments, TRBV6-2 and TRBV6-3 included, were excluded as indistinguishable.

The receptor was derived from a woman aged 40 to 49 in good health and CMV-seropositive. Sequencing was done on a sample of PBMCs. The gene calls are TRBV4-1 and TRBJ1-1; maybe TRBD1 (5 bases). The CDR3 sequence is CASSQWRGSNTEAFF. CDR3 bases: TGCGCCAGCAGCCAATGGAGGGGTTCGAACACTGAAGCTTTCTTT.